This T cell receptor beta chain was profiled in a study of cytomegalovirus exposure and HLA in healthy donors. Study as a whole: Prior work identified 120 million or so unique TCR beta sequences in some 180 million T cells. General study results and limits: It was reported that the classifier diagnosed cytomegalovirus status with high specificity and sensitivity in both the original and validation cohorts.

Among the donors, all were healthy bone marrow donors. This clone was observed a few times. Its antigen is not known. Trimming removed 4 bases at V and 7 bases at J, with 10 bases between. CDR1 and CDR2 from the germline V gene are SQVTM and ANQGSEA. The CDR3 length is 11 residues. PCR amplification relied on 60 Vbeta primers (plus 13 Jbeta primers). Data came from immunoSEQ multiplex PCR; TCRdb stores just in-frame clones and leaves some out. The sample holds fewer than 120,000 clones; 78% are singletons and the top ten take approximately 1.3%. The chain carries TRBV29-1 and TRBJ1-1; D gene uncertain. The clonotype comes from a woman in her 30s in good health and CMV-seronegative. The specimen sequenced was PBMCs. CDR3 DNA sequence: TGCAGCGTTGTTGTTCTCCTTGAAGCTTTCTTT. Its protein product is CSVVVLLEAFF.